Given below is one T cell receptor (beta chain) in context. Per the study methods: The authors estimated nucleated cell counts from reference gene primer amplification. Generated by immunoSEQ multiplex PCR, the TCRdb table keeps only in-frame clones and is missing some. The D gene and trimming were derived from the DNA, and the V and J assignments and clone size from that table. The sample has under 300,000 clones; roughly 82% are singletons. The data were taken from a study of blood T cell repertoires in COVID-19. For the study at large: Sites across the United States, Italy and Spain contributed samples from acute and convalescent COVID-19. The cDNA or gDNA used as material had been derived from T cells, B-cell-depleted T cells, or PBMCs.

The material sequenced was peripheral blood. This receptor was taken from a woman older than 75 with active or convalescent COVID-19.

For the CDR3, the DNA is TGTGCCACCAGCCCCCGACGGGACAGGGGTACTATTGAAGCTTTCTTT. Protein: CATSPRRDRGTIEAFF. This sequence joins TRBV24-1 and TRBJ1-1; 10 nucleotides agree with TRBD1. The V and J ends lost 7 bases and 7 bases, in that order; junction bases with no gene match: 14. The germline CDR1 and CDR2 sequences are KGHDR and SFDVKD. This CDR3 comprises 16 residues.